The 26 T cell receptor beta chains below all came from one sample that was sequenced in a study of control samples from healthy donors and cancer patients. TCRdb's copy holds only in-frame clones and misses some; the assay was immunoSEQ multiplex PCR. The sample yields around 170,000 clones, almost 90% seen once. The sample comprised blood. These receptors were taken from a woman younger than 45 in good health.

V gene TRBV6-1 combines with J gene TRBJ2-3; no firm D call. CDR1 MNHNS and CDR2 SASEGT come from the germline V gene. This CDR3 region has 13 residues. V was cut by 5 bases and J by 6 bases, with 12 bases left in between. CDR3 nucleotides: TGTGCCAGCAGTAACTACCCGCGGGATACGCAGTATTTT. Its translation: CASSNYPRDTQYF.

J is TRBJ2-7 and V is TRBV27; D not certain. Trimming left V 6 bases short and J 0 bases short, with 15 bases between. The length of the CDR3 is 15 residues. CDR1 MNHEY and CDR2 SMNVEV come from the germline V gene (reference sequence). The CDR3, as DNA: TGTGCCAGCAGCTACCGGCGGTCCTCCTCCTACGAGCAGTACTTC. Residues: CASSYRRSSSYEQYF.

The rearrangement joins TRBV5-6 to TRBJ2-7; no firm D call. The CDR3 sequence is 15 residues long. Germline assignment: CDR1 SGHDT and CDR2 YYEEEE. The ends were cut back, 4 bases at V and 3 bases at J, with 17 bases in the middle. CDR3 loop: CASSPTPSEHYEQYV. The CDR3 DNA is TGTGCCAGCAGCCCCACCCCCTCTGAACACTACGAGCAGTACGTC.

The chain carries TRBV19 and TRBJ1-1, with D possibly TRBD1 on 5 matching bases. Germline lookup yields CDR1 LNHDA and CDR2 SQIVND (reference sequence). V was clipped by 4 bases and J by 5 bases, with 14 bases between them. The CDR3 runs to 14 residues. The CDR3 loop is CASSTGPLGTEAFF. The CDR3 DNA reads TGTGCCAGTAGTACAGGGCCTTTGGGGACTGAAGCTTTCTTT.

The rearrangement uses TRBV10-3 and TRBJ2-2, with 7 bases that match TRBD2. V lost 7 bases to trimming and J lost 1 base; unmatched junction nucleotides: 6. The germline CDR1 and CDR2 sequences are ENHRY and SYGVKD. This CDR3 has 15 amino acids. CDR3 residues: CAIISGKKNTGELFF. The CDR3 DNA reads TGTGCCATCATCAGCGGGAAGAAGAACACCGGGGAGCTGTTTTTT.

CDR3 residues: CATSRGPPKSTGELFF. In DNA form, the CDR3 reads TGTGCCACCAGCAGAGGCCCCCCAAAAAGCACCGGGGAGCTGTTTTTT. The chain is built from TRBV15 and TRBJ2-2, with D unclear. The V end lost 1 base, the J end lost 4 bases, and 13 bases lay between the germline ends. Germline CDR1 is LNHNV and CDR2 is YYDKDF (reference sequence). This CDR3 comprises 16 residues.

The rearrangement uses TRBV5-8 and TRBJ2-1, with D possibly being TRBD1 or TRBD2 (5 bases each). The germline CDR1 and CDR2 sequences are SGHTS and YDEGEE. The length of the CDR3 is 12 residues. V was shortened by 4 bases and J by 8 bases, with 10 bases between the two germline ends. The DNA for the CDR3 is TGTGCCAGCAGCGAACGAGGGGATGAGCAGTTCTTC. This encodes CASSERGDEQFF.

The chain joins TRBV19 to TRBJ1-5; TRBD1 aligns across 8 bases. The CDR3 covers 15 residues. The V segment lost 4 bases and the J segment 7 bases; nucleotides outside the gene matches: 9. Per germline, CDR1 LNHDA and CDR2 SQIVND (reference sequence). CDR3 sequence: CASSTMTGVSQPQHF. The CDR3 DNA reads as TGTGCCAGTAGTACTATGACAGGGGTGAGCCAGCCCCAGCATTTT.

The chain combines TRBV5-1 with TRBJ1-4, with D uncertain. This CDR3 has 15 amino acids. CDR1 SGHRS and CDR2 YFSETQ come from the germline V gene. Trimming took off 4 bases at V and 2 bases at J, with 12 bases between the two ends. CDR3 residues: CASSPMADTNEKLFF. The CDR3 nucleotides read TGCGCCAGCAGCCCCATGGCAGATACTAATGAAAAACTGTTTTTT.

In regard to this clone: One end of the junction is discordant with germline, which a read error may explain. The chain combines TRBV25-1 with TRBJ1-2; 10 positions agree with TRBD1. The CDR3 contains 15 residues. The germline V gene has CDR1 MGHDK and CDR2 SYGVNS. The CDR3 loop reads CASSEPGTGAYDYTF. CDR3 DNA: TGTGCCAGCAGTGAGCCCGGGACAGGGGCATATGACTACACCTTC.

This clone has a single count. The chain has TRBV5-6 and TRBJ1-1; maybe TRBD1 (6 bases). Germline values: CDR1 SGHDT, CDR2 YYEEEE. The CDR3 totals 15 residues. V was shortened by 2 bases and J by 3 bases, with 14 bases between the two germline ends. The CDR3 coding sequence is TGTGCCAGCAGCTTATGGACAGAGTATTACACTGAAGCTTTCTTT. Translation gives CASSLWTEYYTEAFF.

The chain is built from TRBV5-6 and TRBJ2-1, with 11 bases aligning to TRBD2. This CDR3 has 15 amino acids. The J segment lost 5 bases and the V segment lost 4 bases, leaving 5 bases of the junction unmatched. Germline V CDR1 and CDR2: SGHDT, YYEEEE. The CDR3 protein is CASSQSGLADNEQFF. The CDR3 DNA reads as TGTGCCAGCAGCCAGTCGGGACTAGCGGACAATGAGCAGTTCTTC.

The chain couples TRBV24-1 to TRBJ2-3; D is possibly TRBD2 (6 bases). The CDR3 has 16 residues. CDR1 is KGHDR, CDR2 SFDVKD, per germline. V lost 4 bases, J lost 3 bases, and 16 bases lay in between. In nucleotides, the CDR3 is TGTGCCACCAGTGACCTGACATTTAGCGGAACAGATACGCAGTATTTT. It yields the protein CATSDLTFSGTDTQYF.

The chain carries TRBV5-4 and TRBJ2-5; possibly TRBD1 or TRBD2 for D (5 bases each). Looked up from germline, CDR1 is SGHNT and CDR2 is YYREEE (reference sequence). The V end lost 1 base, the J end lost 2 bases, and 9 bases lay between the germline ends. This CDR3 contains 14 residues. As DNA, the CDR3 is TGTGCCAGCAGCTTGCGGGGCAGACAAGAGACCCAGTACTTC. Amino acids: CASSLRGRQETQYF. The variable domain in full, completed from reference TRBV5-4 and TRBJ2-5, reads ETGVTQSPTHLIKTRGQQVTLRCSSQSGHNTVSWYQQALGQGPQFIFQYYREEENGRGNFPPRFSGLQFPNYSSELNVNALELDDSALYLCASSLRGRQETQYFGPGTRLLVL.

The rearrangement joins TRBV3-1 (or the pseudogene TRBV3-2) to TRBJ1-4; D unresolved. The CDR3 length is 15 residues. V was clipped by 5 bases and J by 7 bases, with 17 bases between them. Looked up from germline, CDR1 is LGHDT and CDR2 is YNNKEL (reference sequence). DNA of the CDR3: TGTGCCAGCAGCGCAAGCGGTTCGGTTAGTGAAAAACTGTTTTTT. This gives the protein CASSASGSVSEKLFF.

V and J are TRBV7-9 and TRBJ2-3; tentative D call: TRBD1 (6 bases). Trimming pared 4 bases from V and 3 bases from J, leaving 14 bases between. Germline CDR1 reads SEHNR; CDR2 reads FQNEAQ (reference sequence). The length of the CDR3 is 15 residues. CDR3 coding DNA: TGTGCCAGCAGCTCACAGGGAATGGGAACAGATACGCAGTATTTT. Amino acids: CASSSQGMGTDTQYF.

The chain combines TRBV5-1 with TRBJ1-4, with D maybe TRBD1 (5 bases). Trimming left V 4 bases short and J 7 bases short, with 14 bases between. The CDR3 covers 14 residues. In germline, CDR1 is SGHRS, CDR2 YFSETQ. The CDR3 region has the DNA TGCGCCAGCAGCCGGGGGGAAGTGGGTGAAAAACTGTTTTTT. Amino acids: CASSRGEVGEKLFF.

The V and J genes are TRBV20-1 and TRBJ1-2; D may be TRBD1 (5 bases). From germline, CDR1 is DFQATT and CDR2 SNEGSKA (reference sequence). Between the trimmed V and J ends, which lost 3 bases and 8 bases, there was a span of 22 bases. The CDR3 runs 15 residues. In nucleotides, the CDR3 is TGCAGTGCTAGTTTCCCAGCAGGGCCGGGTTGGGGCTACACCTTC. Protein: CSASFPAGPGWGYTF.

This chain connects TRBV3-1 (or the pseudogene TRBV3-2) to TRBJ2-1, with D possibly being TRBD2 (5 bases). Trimming took 10 bases from V and 8 from J, leaving 15 bases between them. Germline V gene data show CDR1 as LGHDT and CDR2 as YNNKEL (reference sequence). The CDR3 totals 12 residues. CDR3 amino acids: CATLRGFHEQFF. CDR3 DNA sequence: TGTGCCACCCTTCGAGGGTTCCATGAGCAGTTCTTC.

This rearrangement joins TRBV9 to TRBJ1-2; D unclear. The CDR3 is 13 amino acids. V shed 0 bases and J shed 7 bases, with 10 bases lying between them. In germline, CDR1 is SGDLS, CDR2 YYNGEE. The CDR3 is CASSVGSIGGYTF. For the CDR3, the DNA is TGTGCCAGCAGCGTAGGTTCCATAGGTGGCTACACCTTC.

This chain uses TRBV2 with TRBJ2-7; 9 nucleotides agree with TRBD2. CDR3 length: 15 amino acids. The ends lost 2 bases at V and 4 bases at J; junction bases unmatched: 6. The germline gives CDR1 SNHLY, CDR2 FYNNEI. The DNA for the CDR3 is TGTGCCAGCAGTGAAAATCCCCTAGCGGGATACGAGCAGTACTTC. Residues: CASSENPLAGYEQYF.

The genes are TRBV29-1 and TRBJ1-2; 9 bases fit TRBD1. The CDR3 is 13 residues long. CDR1 and CDR2 (germline): SQVTM, ANQGSEA. The CDR3 loop reads CIVDGTGPHGYTF. The CDR3 region has the DNA TGCATAGTTGATGGGACAGGGCCCCATGGCTACACCTTC. The full variable domain, rest sourced from reference TRBV29-1 and TRBJ1-2, is SAVISQKPSRDICQRGTSLTIQCQVDSQVTMMFWYRQQPGQSLTLIATANQGSEATYESGFVIDKFPISRPNLTFSTLTVSNMSPEDSSIYLCIVDGTGPHGYTFGSGTRLTVV.

The chain links TRBV7-2 to TRBJ1-2, with 7 bases matching TRBD1. After removal of 6 bases from V and 6 bases from J, the junction contained 7 bases not matched to a gene. The CDR3 runs 13 residues. The germline V gene has CDR1 SGHTA and CDR2 FQGNSA. CDR3 in amino acids: CASSFGTDNGYTF. DNA of the CDR3: TGTGCCAGCAGTTTCGGGACAGATAATGGCTACACCTTC.

This chain uses TRBV27 with TRBJ2-7; TRBD1 matches at 10 bases. Looked up from germline, CDR1 is MNHEY and CDR2 is SMNVEV (reference sequence). The J segment lost 2 bases and the V segment lost 3 bases, leaving 7 bases of the junction unmatched. The CDR3 is 16 amino acids. CDR3 loop: CASSFRGTGAPYEQYF. Written as DNA, the CDR3 is TGTGCCAGCAGTTTCCGTGGGACAGGGGCCCCCTACGAGCAGTACTTC.

J is TRBJ2-7 and V is TRBV29-1; 10 nucleotides align to TRBD1. The trim removed 5 bases at V and 5 bases at J, leaving 9 bases unmatched. CDR1 and CDR2 from the germline V gene are SQVTM and ANQGSEA. The CDR3 loop spans 14 amino acids. The CDR3 protein is CSVKPGQGRHEQYF. For the CDR3, the DNA is TGCAGCGTTAAACCGGGACAGGGGAGGCACGAGCAGTACTTC.

The rearrangement links TRBV3-1 (or the pseudogene TRBV3-2) to TRBJ2-1; the D gene could be TRBD1 or TRBD2 (7 bases each). Germline values: CDR1 LGHDT, CDR2 YNNKEL (reference sequence). V lost 4 bases and J 5 bases, leaving 15 bases between the germline ends. The CDR3 totals 15 residues. The CDR3, as DNA: TGTGCCAGCAGCCCCCAGGGGGGGGGCCACAATGAGCAGTTCTTC. Its translation is CASSPQGGGHNEQFF.